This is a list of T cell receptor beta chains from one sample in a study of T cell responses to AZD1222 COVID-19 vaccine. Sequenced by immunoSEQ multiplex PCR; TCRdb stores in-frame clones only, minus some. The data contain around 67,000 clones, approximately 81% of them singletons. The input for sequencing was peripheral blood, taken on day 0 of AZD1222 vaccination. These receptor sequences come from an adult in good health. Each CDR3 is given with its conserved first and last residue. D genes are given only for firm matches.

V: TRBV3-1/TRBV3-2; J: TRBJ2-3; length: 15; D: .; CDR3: CASSQGNNRADTQYF
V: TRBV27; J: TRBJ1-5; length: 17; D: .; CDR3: CASSSSRDKWGNQPQHF
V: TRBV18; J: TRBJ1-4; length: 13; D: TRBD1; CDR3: CASSPNRGEKLFF
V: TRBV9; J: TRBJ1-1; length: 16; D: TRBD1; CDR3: CASSHRDRGPFTEAFF
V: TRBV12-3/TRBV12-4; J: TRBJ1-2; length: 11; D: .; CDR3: CASSLGYGYTF
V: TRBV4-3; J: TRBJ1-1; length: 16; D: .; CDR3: CASSREMTLRNTEAFF
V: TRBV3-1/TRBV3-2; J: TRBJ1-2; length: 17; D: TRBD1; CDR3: CASSPTGTGNVPGGYSF
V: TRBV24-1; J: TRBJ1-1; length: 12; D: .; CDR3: CATSDPNTEAFF
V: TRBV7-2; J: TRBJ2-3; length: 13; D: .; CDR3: CASSSLGRDTQYF
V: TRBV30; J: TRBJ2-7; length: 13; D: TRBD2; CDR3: CAGELSGRNEQYF
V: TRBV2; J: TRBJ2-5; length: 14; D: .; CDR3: CASSEGTYQETQYF
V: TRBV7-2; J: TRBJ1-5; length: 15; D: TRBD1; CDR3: CASSSRTGGRQPQHF
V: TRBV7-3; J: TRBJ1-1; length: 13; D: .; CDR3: CASSFSGNTEAFF
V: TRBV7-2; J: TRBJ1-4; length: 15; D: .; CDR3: CASSLVRGRGEKLFF
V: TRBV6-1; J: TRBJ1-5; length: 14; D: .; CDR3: CASSDRGGNQPQHF
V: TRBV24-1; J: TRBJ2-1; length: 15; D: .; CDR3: CATRASSATGNEQFF
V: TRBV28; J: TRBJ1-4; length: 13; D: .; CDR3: CATRRGINEKLFF
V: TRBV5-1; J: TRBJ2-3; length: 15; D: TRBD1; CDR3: CASRRGGGSTDTQYF
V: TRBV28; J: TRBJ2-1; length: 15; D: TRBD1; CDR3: CASGQGAGSYNEQFF
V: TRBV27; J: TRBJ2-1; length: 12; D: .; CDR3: CASSYPRNEQFF
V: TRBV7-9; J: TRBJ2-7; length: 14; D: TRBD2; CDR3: CASGSTSGPYEQYF
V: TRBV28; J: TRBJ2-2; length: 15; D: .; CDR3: CASSLRASNTGELFF
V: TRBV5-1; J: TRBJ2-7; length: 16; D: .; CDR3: CASSVDPGGTSYEQYF
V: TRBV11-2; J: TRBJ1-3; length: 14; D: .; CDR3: CASSPVSGGNTIYF
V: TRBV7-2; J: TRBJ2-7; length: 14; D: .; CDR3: CASSPDSNFCEQYF
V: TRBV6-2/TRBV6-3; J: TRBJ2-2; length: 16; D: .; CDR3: CASSTGRNANTGELFF
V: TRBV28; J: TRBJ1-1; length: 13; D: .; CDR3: CASSTNPGQGAFF